This passage covers 14 T cell receptor beta chains from one sample sequenced in a study of cytomegalovirus exposure and HLA in healthy donors. PCR primers comprised 60 Vbeta and 13 Jbeta primers. Sequencing was performed with immunoSEQ multiplex PCR; in TCRdb, only in-frame clones are kept and a portion is missing. The sample contains approximately 100,000 clones, around three quarters of which appear only once. The sequencing input was PBMCs. The receptors were sampled from a middle-aged man in good health and CMV-seropositive.

The chain combines TRBV5-1 with TRBJ2-1; 14 bases fit TRBD2. The CDR3 is 15 amino acids. Germline V gene sequence: CDR1 SGHRS, CDR2 YFSETQ. V lost 7 bases to trimming and J lost 10 bases; unmatched junction nucleotides: 10. The CDR3 bases are TGCGCCAGCGCCGGACTAGCGGGGGGCCCGTCCGAGCAGTTCTTC. It encodes CASAGLAGGPSEQFF.

This chain connects TRBV7-9 to TRBJ2-3, with D possibly being TRBD1 (6 bases). V was trimmed by 5 bases and J by 4 bases, leaving 13 bases between them. Looked up from germline, CDR1 is SEHNR and CDR2 is FQNEAQ (reference sequence). The CDR3 is made up of 14 amino acids. The CDR3 sequence is CASSPGHDPDTQYF. The CDR3 nucleotides are TGTGCCAGCAGCCCGGGACACGACCCAGATACGCAGTATTTT.

This rearrangement joins TRBV5-1 to TRBJ1-1; 10 bases are a match to TRBD1. V gave up 0 bases and J gave up 6 bases; unmatched junction bases: 11. From germline, CDR1 is SGHRS and CDR2 YFSETQ. This CDR3 has 17 amino acids. The CDR3 DNA is TGCGCCAGCAGCTTGGTGCCCCCGGGACAGGGGAGGCCTGAAGCTTTCTTT. Translating gives CASSLVPPGQGRPEAFF.

The chain joins TRBV7-6 to TRBJ1-3, with a tentative D call TRBD1 (5 bases). The CDR3 contains 16 residues. The germline gives CDR1 SGHVS, CDR2 FNYEAQ. V shed 1 base and J shed 0 bases, with 10 bases lying between them. Here the CDR3 DNA reads TGTGCCAGCAGCTTAGTTGGGGCTCACTCTGGAAACACCATATATTTT. It encodes CASSLVGAHSGNTIYF. The full variable domain, its missing parts supplied by reference TRBV7-6 and TRBJ1-3, is GAGVSQSPRYKVTKRGQDVALRCDPISGHVSLYWYRQALGQGPEFLTYFNYEAQQDKSGLPNDRFSAERPEGSISTLTIQRTEQRDSAMYRCASSLVGAHSGNTIYFGEGSWLTVV.

This chain uses TRBV4-3 with TRBJ2-7; weak D call: TRBD2 (6 bases). The CDR3 covers 14 residues. Germline assignment: CDR1 LGHNA and CDR2 YSLEER. Trimming shortened V by 3 bases and J by 6 bases, and 15 bases separated the two germline ends. CDR3 sequence reads: CASSHPGAAGEQYF. DNA for the CDR3: TGCGCCAGCAGCCACCCAGGTGCAGCGGGCGAGCAGTACTTC.

This sequence joins TRBV21-1 and TRBJ1-2; TRBD1, the table's D call, lacks a check against the DNA. TRBV21-1 is recorded as a pseudogene. This CDR3 is built from 14 residues. CDR3 in DNA: TGTGCCAGCACTCACAGTTCTCAGGGGGGTGGCTACACCTTC. Protein: CASTHSSQGGGYTF.

The genes are TRBV7-2 and TRBJ1-2; TRBD1 aligns across 7 bases. After removal of 5 bases from V and 2 bases from J, the junction contained 14 bases not matched to a gene. Germline assignment: CDR1 SGHTA and CDR2 FQGNSA. This CDR3 contains 17 residues. CDR3 coding DNA: TGTGCCAGCAGCCAGCGACAGGGCCGCATTCAAAACTATGGCTACACCTTC. Amino acid sequence: CASSQRQGRIQNYGYTF.

V and J are TRBV5-4 and TRBJ1-2; 7 bases match TRBD1. The CDR3 extends over 15 amino acids. Trimming took 1 base from V and 7 from J; bases not matched to a gene: 10. Per the germline V gene, CDR1 is SGHNT and CDR2 is YYREEE (reference sequence). In DNA, the CDR3 is TGTGCCAGCAGCTTGCGGTCTTCGACAGGGATTGGCTACACCTTC. Its protein is CASSLRSSTGIGYTF.

This clone is large by share. The V gene is TRBV10-3, the J gene TRBJ1-3; no definite D call. This CDR3 contains 14 residues. Per the germline V gene, CDR1 is ENHRY and CDR2 is SYGVKD. Trimming cost V 6 bases and J 0 bases, with 9 bases left between them. CDR3 nucleotides: TGTGCCATCAGGCAGGCTGACTCTGGAAACACCATATATTTT. It translates to CAIRQADSGNTIYF.

This chain links TRBV5-4 with TRBJ2-7; 9 bases line up with TRBD2. J gave up 4 bases and V 4 bases, and 15 bases lay outside the gene matches. The CDR3 extends over 17 amino acids. Germline V gene data show CDR1 as SGHNT and CDR2 as YYREEE (reference sequence). CDR3 residues: CASSRFDSGGIGYEQYF. DNA of the CDR3: TGTGCCAGCAGCCGGTTCGATAGCGGGGGTATAGGATACGAGCAGTACTTC.

The CDR3 protein is CASSLGGDAAHGYTF. CDR3 nucleotides: TGCGCCAGCAGCTTGGGGGGGGACGCGGCTCATGGCTACACCTTC. The chain has TRBV5-1 and TRBJ1-2; possibly TRBD1 for D (5 bases). Between the trimmed V and J ends, which lost 0 bases and 6 bases, there was a span of 15 bases. CDR3 length: 15 amino acids. The V gene's germline CDR1 is SGHRS and CDR2 YFSETQ.

The chain is built from TRBV5-3 and TRBJ1-5; no clear D. TRBV5-3 is an ORF for which the function is uncertain. The CDR3 consists of 14 residues. The V gene lost 3 bases and the J gene lost 4 bases, with 11 bases spanning the gap. CDR3 region: CARSSRTGNQPQHF. In nucleotides, the CDR3 is TGTGCCAGAAGCTCTCGGACGGGAAATCAGCCCCAGCATTTT.

The chain carries TRBV2 and TRBJ1-6; perhaps TRBD1 as D (5 bases). The germline V and J ends were trimmed by 7 bases and 5 bases, with 12 bases remaining between them. Germline assignment: CDR1 SNHLY and CDR2 FYNNEI. The length of the CDR3 is 14 residues. The CDR3 is CASKTVNNNSPLHF. The CDR3 coding sequence is TGTGCCAGCAAGACAGTAAACAATAATTCACCCCTCCACTTT.

This sequence joins TRBV10-3 and TRBJ1-1, with D hard to call. V was trimmed by 6 bases and J by 1 base, leaving 6 bases between them. Looked up from germline, CDR1 is ENHRY and CDR2 is SYGVKD. CDR3 length: 12 residues. The CDR3 DNA reads TGTGCCATCAGGGACTGGAACACTGAAGCTTTCTTT. Translated: CAIRDWNTEAFF.